The rows below give T cell receptor beta chains drawn from one sample of a study of CD8+ T cells in alopecia areata. Here immunoSEQ multiplex PCR was the method, and the copy in TCRdb shows in-frame clones only, minus some. The table lists about 130,000 clones, approximately 49% of them singletons. Sequencing was performed on CD8+ T cells sorted from blood, taken at week 0. Every receptor here comes from a human donor with alopecia areata. Both conserved end residues are part of each CDR3. The D gene is left open where the match is weak. Rows may omit the clone size; those that give it use once, few, many or a size class.

cdr3_length | clone_size | j_call | d_call | v_call | cdr3_aa | cdr3_nt
15 | - | TRBJ2-7 | - | TRBV4-3 | CASSHSGEGGYEQYF | TGCGCCAGCAGCCACTCAGGGGAGGGAGGCTACGAGCAGTACTTC
15 | - | TRBJ2-1 | - | TRBV13 | CASSFGTPKGPEQFF | TGTGCCAGCAGCTTCGGCACTCCAAAGGGCCCTGAGCAGTTCTTC
14 | few | TRBJ2-6 | - | TRBV6-4 | CASSRDSGANVLTF | TGTGCCAGCTCCAGGGACTCTGGGGCCAACGTCCTGACTTTC
12 | - | TRBJ1-6 | - | TRBV6-6 | CASSYGGPPLHF | TGTGCCAGCAGTTACGGCGGCCCACCCCTCCACTTT
16 | - | TRBJ1-2 | - | TRBV4-1 | CASSQLLLIANYGYTF | TGCGCCAGCAGCCAACTGTTGTTGATAGCTAACTATGGCTACACCTTC
12 | - | TRBJ1-1 | - | TRBV29-1 | CSVPRGYTEAFF | TGCAGCGTCCCCCGGGGCTACACTGAAGCTTTCTTT
15 | - | TRBJ1-6 | - | TRBV4-3 | CASSQGRGYNSPLHF | TGCGCCAGCAGCCAAGGAAGGGGCTATAATTCACCCCTCCACTTT
15 | - | TRBJ2-6 | TRBD1 | TRBV27 | CASSAGGSGANVLTF | TGTGCCAGCAGTGCAGGGGGCTCTGGGGCCAACGTCCTGACTTTC
14 | - | TRBJ1-1 | - | TRBV29-1 | CSASVAVENTEAFF | TGCAGCGCCTCGGTGGCCGTGGAGAACACTGAAGCTTTCTTT
13 | - | TRBJ1-2 | TRBD1 | TRBV30 | CAWSQGGYSGYTF | TGTGCCTGGAGCCAAGGGGGCTATAGTGGCTACACCTTC
13 | - | TRBJ2-5 | TRBD1 | TRBV30 | CAWSVQGGETQYF | TGTGCCTGGAGTGTACAGGGGGGAGAGACCCAGTACTTC
14 | few | TRBJ1-1 | - | TRBV7-2 | CASRRRNMNTEAFF | TGTGCCAGCAGACGACGGAATATGAACACTGAAGCTTTCTTT
13 | - | TRBJ1-1 | - | TRBV25-1 | CASSHGGHTEAFF | TGTGCCAGCAGCCACGGGGGACACACTGAAGCTTTCTTT
16 | - | TRBJ2-7 | TRBD2 | TRBV5-1 | CASSIGLAGGDYEQYF | TGCGCCAGCAGCATAGGACTAGCGGGGGGCGACTACGAGCAGTACTTC
16 | once | TRBJ2-1 | TRBD2 | TRBV13 | CASSLNQGGPHNEQFF | TGTGCCAGCAGCTTAAACCAGGGAGGGCCCCACAATGAGCAGTTCTTC
15 | few | TRBJ2-3 | TRBD2 | TRBV6-1 | CASSDSSGGTDTQYF | TGTGCCAGCAGTGACTCTAGCGGGGGCACAGATACGCAGTATTTT
14 | few | TRBJ2-7 | - | TRBV7-8 | CASSSEGGVNEQYF | TGTGCCAGCAGCTCCGAGGGGGGGGTGAACGAGCAGTACTTC
15 | - | TRBJ2-3 | - | TRBV5-1 | CASSFGRGGTDTQYF | TGCGCCAGCAGCTTTGGCAGGGGGGGCACAGATACGCAGTATTTT
15 | once | TRBJ2-1 | - | TRBV6-5 | CASSYGLARRDEQFF | TGTGCCAGCAGTTACGGGCTAGCGCGACGGGATGAGCAGTTCTTC
15 | - | TRBJ1-2 | - | TRBV4-2 | CASSQDVGPAYGYTF | TGTGCCAGCAGCCAAGATGTAGGACCGGCCTATGGCTACACCTTC
14 | once | TRBJ2-2 | - | TRBV30 | CAWSSRGGTGKVFF | TGTGCCTGGAGTAGCAGGGGGGGCACCGGGAAGGTGTTTTTT
16 | - | TRBJ2-4 | - | TRBV4-3 | CASSRGGTAPGDIQYF | TGCGCCAGCAGCCGAGGTGGAACAGCTCCAGGGGACATTCAGTACTTC
13 | once | TRBJ2-5 | - | TRBV5-6 | CASSAPEGETQYF | TGTGCCAGCAGCGCCCCGGAAGGAGAGACCCAGTACTTC
13 | - | TRBJ2-1 | - | TRBV4-1 | CASSHSQGREQFF | TGCGCCAGCAGCCACTCCCAGGGACGCGAGCAGTTCTTC
16 | few | TRBJ1-4 | - | TRBV7-8 | CASSSGLGASNEKLFF | TGTGCCAGCAGCTCCGGTTTGGGGGCGTCTAATGAAAAACTGTTTTTT
15 | - | TRBJ2-3 | - | TRBV13 | CASSLRAGSTDTQYF | TGTGCCAGCAGCTTAAGGGCAGGGAGCACAGATACGCAGTATTTT
15 | once | TRBJ2-5 | - | TRBV5-1 | CASSLNGGQLETQYF | TGCGCCAGCAGCTTGAATGGGGGTCAATTGGAGACCCAGTACTTC
13 | - | TRBJ1-2 | - | TRBV30 | CAWSGAGNYGYTF | TGTGCCTGGAGTGGGGCAGGAAACTATGGCTACACCTTC
14 | - | TRBJ2-5 | - | TRBV7-8 | CASSLVWGQETQYF | TGTGCCAGCAGCTTAGTTTGGGGGCAAGAGACCCAGTACTTC
13 | - | TRBJ2-2 | - | TRBV27 | CASRWGGAGELFF | TGTGCCAGCCGCTGGGGGGGCGCCGGGGAGCTGTTTTTT
14 | - | TRBJ2-5 | TRBD1 | TRBV5-1 | CASSFRGRLETQYF | TGCGCCAGCAGCTTCAGGGGGCGCCTGGAGACCCAGTACTTC
12 | few | TRBJ1-1 | - | TRBV7-9 | CASSSAGTEAFF | TGTGCCAGCAGCTCCGCGGGGACTGAAGCTTTCTTT
14 | - | TRBJ1-1 | - | TRBV25-1 | CASSEYGEFTEAFF | TGTGCCAGCAGTGAATATGGGGAGTTCACTGAAGCTTTCTTT
13 | - | TRBJ1-5 | - | TRBV7-7 | CASSLGANQPQHF | TGTGCTAGCAGCTTGGGAGCCAATCAGCCCCAGCATTTT
13 | many | TRBJ2-1 | TRBD2 | TRBV6-6 | CASRPTSGAEQFF | TGTGCCAGCAGGCCGACTAGCGGGGCTGAGCAGTTCTTC
12 | - | TRBJ2-7 | - | TRBV14 | CASSRTVYEQYF | TGTGCCAGCAGCCGGACGGTCTACGAGCAGTACTTC
14 | - | TRBJ1-1 | TRBD1 | TRBV9 | CASSPDRENTEAFF | TGTGCCAGCAGCCCTGACAGGGAGAACACTGAAGCTTTCTTT
15 | - | TRBJ2-1 | - | TRBV23-1 | CASSRNEGPYNEQFF | TGCGCCAGCAGTCGGAATGAGGGCCCCTACAATGAGCAGTTCTTC
16 | - | TRBJ2-4 | TRBD1 | TRBV5-6 | CASSLDRGTLRNIQYF | TGTGCCAGCAGCTTGGACAGGGGTACCCTCAGAAACATTCAGTACTTC
14 | few | TRBJ2-7 | - | TRBV2 | CASSGTTPSYEQYF | TGTGCCAGCAGTGGTACAACTCCCTCCTACGAGCAGTACTTC
14 | - | TRBJ2-3 | - | TRBV30 | CAWSVISTGDTQYF | TGTGCCTGGAGTGTAATATCTACGGGGGATACGCAGTATTTT
14 | - | TRBJ2-2 | - | TRBV29-1 | CSAYRPEGTGELFF | TGCAGCGCCTACAGGCCGGAGGGCACCGGGGAGCTGTTTTTT
13 | few | TRBJ1-1 | - | TRBV29-1 | CSVVQASNTEAFF | TGCAGCGTTGTGCAGGCCTCGAACACTGAAGCTTTCTTT
16 | few | TRBJ1-1 | - | TRBV6-5 | CASSYSLDLGNTEAFF | TGTGCCAGCAGTTACTCCCTGGATCTAGGGAACACTGAAGCTTTCTTT
13 | - | TRBJ2-3 | TRBD2 | TRBV30 | CAWASGVEDTQYF | TGTGCCTGGGCTAGCGGGGTGGAAGATACGCAGTATTTT
16 | many | TRBJ1-1 | TRBD1 | TRBV7-9 | CASSFSQQGANTEAFF | TGTGCCAGCAGCTTTAGCCAACAGGGGGCGAACACTGAAGCTTTCTTT
15 | few | TRBJ2-7 | - | TRBV29-1 | CSVEDPGQPDYEQYF | TGCAGCGTTGAAGATCCCGGACAGCCTGACTACGAGCAGTACTTC
10 | - | TRBJ2-7 | - | TRBV29-1 | CSVQDYEQYF | TGCAGCGTGCAGGACTACGAGCAGTACTTC